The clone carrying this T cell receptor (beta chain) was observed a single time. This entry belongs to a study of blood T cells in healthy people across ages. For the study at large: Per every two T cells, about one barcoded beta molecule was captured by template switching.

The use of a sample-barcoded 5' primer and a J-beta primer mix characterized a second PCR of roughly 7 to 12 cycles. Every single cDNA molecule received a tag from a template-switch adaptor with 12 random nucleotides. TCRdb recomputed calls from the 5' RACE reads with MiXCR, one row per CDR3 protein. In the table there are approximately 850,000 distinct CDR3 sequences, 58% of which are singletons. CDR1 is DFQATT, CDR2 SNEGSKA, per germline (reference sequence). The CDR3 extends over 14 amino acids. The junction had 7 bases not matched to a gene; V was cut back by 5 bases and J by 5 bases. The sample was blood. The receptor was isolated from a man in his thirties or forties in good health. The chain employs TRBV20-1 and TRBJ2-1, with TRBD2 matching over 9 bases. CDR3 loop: CSAGTSGRNNEQFF. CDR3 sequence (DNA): TGCAGTGCTGGTACTAGCGGGCGGAACAATGAGCAGTTCTTC.